The next 29 T cell receptor beta chains were all read from a single sample in a study of OX40 agonist ivuxolimab in advanced cancers. Repertoires were generated with immunoSEQ multiplex PCR, while TCRdb's copy carries only in-frame clones and drops some. The sample contains about 77,000 clones, roughly 80% of which appear only once. Here the sequenced sample was CD4+ or CD8+ T cells sorted from blood, taken in a trial of the OX40 agonist ivuxolimab. The source is an adult with an advanced solid tumor such as melanoma, head and neck, liver or kidney cancer.

CDR3 region: CASRQGGKPMYGYTF. The DNA for the CDR3 is TGCGCCAGCAGACAGGGGGGAAAACCCATGTATGGCTACACCTTC. V usage is TRBV10-1 and J usage is TRBJ1-2; 8 positions match TRBD1. This CDR3 spans 15 amino acids. Germline V gene sequence: CDR1 WNHNN, CDR2 SYGVQD (reference sequence). J was trimmed by 5 bases and V by 6 bases; bases with no gene match: 11.

This CDR3 is CSAAGNNEQFF. In DNA form, the CDR3 reads TGCAGTGCCGCGGGGAACAATGAGCAGTTCTTC. The chain joins TRBV20-1 to TRBJ2-1; possibly TRBD2 for D (6 bases). Germline CDR1 is DFQATT and CDR2 is SNEGSKA (reference sequence). V shed 6 bases and J shed 5 bases, with 8 bases lying between them. The length of the CDR3 is 11 residues.

V and J are TRBV5-1 and TRBJ2-7, with D perhaps TRBD2 (6 bases). The CDR3 loop spans 14 amino acids. V was clipped by 4 bases and J by 3 bases, with 14 bases between them. Germline CDR1 reads SGHRS; CDR2 reads YFSETQ. CDR3 region: CASSLGTLSYEQYF. The CDR3 DNA reads TGCGCCAGCAGCCTGGGGACTCTAAGCTACGAGCAGTACTTC.

The chain is built from TRBV7-2 and TRBJ1-2; D is undetermined. The CDR3 is 15 amino acids. V lost 1 base, J lost 0 bases, and 9 bases lay in between. The germline gives CDR1 SGHTA, CDR2 FQGNSA. The CDR3 region has the DNA TGTGCCAGCAGCTTAGGGTCTAGCACTAACTATGGCTACACCTTC. Amino acid sequence: CASSLGSSTNYGYTF.

A few counts support this clone. This sample also contains other DNA sequences that code for the same CDR3. This chain links TRBV2 with TRBJ2-7; the match to TRBD1 covers 8 bases. V lost 5 bases and J lost 2; bases outside the gene matches: 2. Germline assignment: CDR1 SNHLY and CDR2 FYNNEI. The CDR3 totals 13 residues. CDR3 sequence reads: CASSSGGPYEQYF. The CDR3 DNA reads as TGTGCCAGCAGTTCAGGGGGCCCCTACGAGCAGTACTTC.

This clone was seen a few times. The rearrangement uses TRBV5-1 and TRBJ1-6, with 7 nucleotides matching TRBD1. The trim removed 4 bases at V and 7 bases at J, leaving 8 bases unmatched. Germline V CDR1 and CDR2: SGHRS, YFSETQ. CDR3 length: 15 residues. The CDR3 is CASSEQGSWNSPLHF. The CDR3 DNA sequence: TGCGCCAGCAGCGAACAGGGGTCCTGGAATTCACCCCTCCACTTT.

The V gene is TRBV21-1, the J gene TRBJ1-1. TRBV21-1 is termed a pseudogene. There are 14 residues in the CDR3. CDR3 nucleotides: TGTGCCAGCACCCCGGGACCGATGAACACTGAAGCTTTCTTT. Protein product: CASTPGPMNTEAFF.

This rearrangement joins TRBV7-2 to TRBJ2-2, with 10 bases aligning to TRBD2. With V trimmed by 1 base and J by 7 bases, 9 bases remained unmatched. The CDR3 totals 17 residues. The germline CDR1 and CDR2 sequences are SGHTA and FQGNSA. In nucleotides, the CDR3 is TGTGCCAGCAGCTTAGGGCTAGCGGGAGCCTTGGGCGGGGAGCTGTTTTTT. Its translation: CASSLGLAGALGGELFF.

This clone was recorded once. The chain joins TRBV11-3 to TRBJ2-1, with 9 positions matching TRBD2. CDR1 and CDR2 (germline): SGHNT, YENEEA. The CDR3 contains 14 residues. The J segment lost 9 bases and the V segment lost 5 bases, leaving 8 bases of the junction unmatched. The CDR3 sequence is CASSPGTSFSEQFF. In nucleotides, the CDR3 is TGTGCCAGCAGCCCCGGGACTAGCTTTAGTGAGCAGTTCTTC.

With respect to this clone: Other DNA sequences from this sample encode an identical CDR3 as well. V gene TRBV5-1 combines with J gene TRBJ2-3; D unclear. Germline V gene lookup returns CDR1 SGHRS and CDR2 YFSETQ. This CDR3 contains 12 residues. The V end lost 2 bases, the J end lost 0 bases, and 1 base lay between the germline ends. The CDR3 nucleotides read TGCGCCAGCAGCTTCAGCACAGATACGCAGTATTTT. Amino acids: CASSFSTDTQYF.

The chain joins TRBV5-1 to TRBJ2-7; 9 bases are shared with TRBD2. The CDR3 contains 13 residues. Unmatched junction bases numbered 4, after V lost 0 bases and J lost 9 bases. Germline loops: CDR1 SGHRS, CDR2 YFSETQ. Here the CDR3 DNA reads TGCGCCAGCAGCTTGGATAGCGGGAGCGTGCAGTACTTC. As protein: CASSLDSGSVQYF. Drawing the rest from reference TRBV5-1 and TRBJ2-7, the complete variable domain is KAGVTQTPRYLIKTRGQQVTLSCSPISGHRSVSWYQQTPGQGLQFLFEYFSETQRNKGNFPGRFSGRQFSNSRSEMNVSTLELGDSALYLCASSLDSGSVQYFGPGTRLTVT.

This clone was seen a handful of times. This rearrangement joins TRBV5-1 to TRBJ1-1; D is unclear. The CDR3 runs to 17 residues. The germline CDR1 and CDR2 sequences are SGHRS and YFSETQ. The V end lost 0 bases, the J end lost 6 bases, and 21 bases lay between the germline ends. The CDR3 reads CASSLDAIGVSFAEAFF. DNA of the CDR3: TGCGCCAGCAGCTTGGACGCCATCGGGGTTAGTTTTGCTGAAGCTTTCTTT.

This sequence joins TRBV30 and TRBJ1-2; a possible D gene is TRBD1 (6 bases). Germline loops: CDR1 GTSNPN, CDR2 SVGIG (reference sequence). CDR3 length equals 14 residues. V lost 2 bases and J lost 2, with 12 bases in between. CDR3 coding DNA: TGTGCCTGGAGTCGGGGGGCAGCGAACTATGGCTACACCTTC. This encodes CAWSRGAANYGYTF.

CDR3 in amino acids: CSVDLVASYNEQFF. The CDR3 nucleotides are TGCAGCGTTGATCTTGTTGCGTCTTACAATGAGCAGTTCTTC. The gene calls are TRBV29-1 and TRBJ2-1; unclear D gene. Germline loops: CDR1 SQVTM, CDR2 ANQGSEA. The CDR3 has 14 residues. Deletions cut 3 bases from V and 4 bases from J, with 13 bases between.

This clone was detected only a few times. This sequence joins TRBV30 and TRBJ1-2; no firm D call. From germline, CDR1 is GTSNPN and CDR2 SVGIG (reference sequence). The CDR3 length is 13 residues. V lost 0 bases to trimming and J lost 2 bases, with 7 bases between them. CDR3 in amino acids: CAWSVQVNYGYTF. DNA of the CDR3: TGTGCCTGGAGTGTACAAGTAAACTATGGCTACACCTTC.

The rearrangement links TRBV19 to TRBJ1-2, with 11 bases lining up with TRBD1. This CDR3 has 14 residues. Germline V gene lookup returns CDR1 LNHDA and CDR2 SQIVND (reference sequence). With V trimmed by 4 bases and J by 4 bases, 2 bases remained unmatched. CDR3 sequence: CASSRDRGTYGYTF. CDR3 nucleotides: TGTGCCAGTAGTAGGGACAGGGGGACCTATGGCTACACCTTC.

This clone appeared a single time. The genes are TRBV9 and TRBJ2-1, with 8 bases identical to TRBD1. J was trimmed by 2 bases and V by 3 bases; bases with no gene match: 7. The CDR3 contains 16 residues. CDR1 and CDR2 (germline): SGDLS, YYNGEE. DNA for the CDR3: TGTGCCAGCAGCGGAGACAGGGGTTCAACCTACAATGAGCAGTTCTTC. This gives the protein CASSGDRGSTYNEQFF. Using reference TRBV9 and TRBJ2-1 for the parts outside the CDR3, the full variable domain is DSGVTQTPKHLITATGQRVTLRCSPRSGDLSVYWYQQSLDQGLQFLIQYYNGEERAKGNILERFSAQQFPDLHSELNLSSLELGDSALYFCASSGDRGSTYNEQFFGPGTRLTVL.

CDR3 sequence: CATTATGGGQPQHF. CDR3 DNA: TGTGCCACCACGGCCACAGGGGGAGGGCAGCCCCAGCATTTT. This sequence joins TRBV6-1 and TRBJ1-5; 8 positions match TRBD1. Germline assignment: CDR1 MNHNS and CDR2 SASEGT. The CDR3 extends over 14 amino acids. V gave up 10 bases and J gave up 7 bases; unmatched junction bases: 12.

The gene calls are TRBV2 and TRBJ1-1; the match to TRBD1 covers 8 bases. In germline, CDR1 is SNHLY, CDR2 FYNNEI. V was pared by 2 bases and J by 4 bases, with 6 bases of the junction left unmatched. The CDR3 loop spans 15 amino acids. DNA of the CDR3: TGTGCCAGCAGTGAAAGGGTGACAGGGGTCACTGAAGCTTTCTTT. The encoded protein is CASSERVTGVTEAFF.

The CDR3 loop reads CASSPPVQVYGYTF. The CDR3 nucleotides read TGTGCCAGCTCACCACCGGTTCAGGTCTATGGCTACACCTTC. The chain has TRBV18 and TRBJ1-2; D gene ambiguous. The V and J ends lost 0 bases and 4 bases respectively, with 9 bases between them. This CDR3 spans 14 amino acids. Germline V gene sequence: CDR1 KGHSH, CDR2 LQKENI.

This chain links TRBV4-2 with TRBJ1-2; 7 bases are shared with TRBD1. V shed 0 bases, J shed 5 bases, and the junction held 3 bases outside the gene matches. This CDR3 contains 14 residues. The germline V gene has CDR1 LGHNA and CDR2 YNFKEQ. In nucleotides, the CDR3 is TGTGCCAGCAGCCAAGATGACAGGGTTTATGGCTACACCTTC. Translation: CASSQDDRVYGYTF.

The J gene is TRBJ2-7, the V gene TRBV9; tentative D call: TRBD1 (7 bases). The CDR3 spans 20 residues. The V end was cut by 0 bases, the J end by 3 bases, with 28 bases between. Germline values: CDR1 SGDLS, CDR2 YYNGEE. The CDR3 sequence is CASSVGPGGGTPIDLYEQYF. CDR3 bases: TGTGCCAGCAGCGTAGGCCCCGGAGGGGGCACCCCCATTGACCTCTACGAGCAGTACTTC.

This clone was counted once. V is TRBV2 and J is TRBJ2-1; no firm D call. The CDR3 covers 12 residues. Germline loops: CDR1 SNHLY, CDR2 FYNNEI. Trimming left V 1 base short and J 7 bases short, with 5 bases between. CDR3 residues: CASSEDRNEQFF. In DNA, the CDR3 is TGTGCCAGCAGTGAAGACCGAAATGAGCAGTTCTTC.

This clone was recorded a few times. The rearrangement joins TRBV7-2 to TRBJ1-2; D call uncertain. Trimming cost V 5 bases and J 0 bases, with 7 bases left between them. CDR1 and CDR2 from the germline V gene are SGHTA and FQGNSA. The CDR3 contains 13 residues. CDR3 loop: CASSQDTNYGYTF. CDR3 DNA sequence: TGTGCCAGCAGCCAAGACACTAACTATGGCTACACCTTC.

The V and J genes are TRBV4-1 and TRBJ1-1; maybe TRBD1 (5 bases). The CDR3 totals 19 residues. Trimming removed 3 bases from V and 4 bases from J, with 27 bases in between. Germline V gene sequence: CDR1 MGHRA, CDR2 YSYEKL. The CDR3 spells CASSHNVIGGRELGTEAFF. CDR3 DNA: TGCGCCAGCAGCCATAACGTTATAGGTGGCAGGGAACTGGGCACTGAAGCTTTCTTT.

The CDR3 region has the DNA TGTGCCAGCAGTTTCGGGACAGGGCCGATCGAGCAGTACTTC. Amino acids: CASSFGTGPIEQYF. The chain has TRBV6-5 and TRBJ2-7; TRBD1 matches 9 bases. Trimming removed 4 bases from V and 6 bases from J; junction bases left unmatched: 7. The CDR3 contains 14 residues. CDR1 and CDR2 (germline): MNHEY, SVGAGI.

The rearrangement uses TRBV23-1 and TRBJ1-2, with no clear D. TRBV23-1 is classed as an ORF, of uncertain function. The CDR3 contains 13 residues. Trimming took 8 bases from V and 8 from J, leaving 18 bases between them. Here the CDR3 reads CASFPSRTSGYTF. The DNA for the CDR3 is TGCGCCAGCTTTCCCTCCCGGACTTCGGGCTACACCTTC.

This clone appeared once. The J gene is TRBJ1-3, the V gene TRBV13; a possible D gene is TRBD1 (6 bases). Germline values: CDR1 PRHDT, CDR2 FYEKMQ (reference sequence). Trimming cost V 2 bases and J 4 bases, with 12 bases left between them. This CDR3 is built from 15 residues. The chain's CDR3 is CASSLLGARGNTIYF. CDR3 sequence (DNA): TGTGCCAGCAGCTTATTGGGGGCTAGGGGAAACACCATATATTTT.

The chain employs TRBV29-1 and TRBJ2-3; 10 positions agree with TRBD2. Per the germline V gene, CDR1 is SQVTM and CDR2 is ANQGSEA. V lost 1 base to trimming and J lost 6 bases; unmatched junction nucleotides: 13. The CDR3 loop spans 17 amino acids. As DNA, the CDR3 is TGCAGCGTTGAAGGAGATTGGCTAGCGGGAGTGGGGGATACGCAGTATTTT. Translation gives CSVEGDWLAGVGDTQYF.